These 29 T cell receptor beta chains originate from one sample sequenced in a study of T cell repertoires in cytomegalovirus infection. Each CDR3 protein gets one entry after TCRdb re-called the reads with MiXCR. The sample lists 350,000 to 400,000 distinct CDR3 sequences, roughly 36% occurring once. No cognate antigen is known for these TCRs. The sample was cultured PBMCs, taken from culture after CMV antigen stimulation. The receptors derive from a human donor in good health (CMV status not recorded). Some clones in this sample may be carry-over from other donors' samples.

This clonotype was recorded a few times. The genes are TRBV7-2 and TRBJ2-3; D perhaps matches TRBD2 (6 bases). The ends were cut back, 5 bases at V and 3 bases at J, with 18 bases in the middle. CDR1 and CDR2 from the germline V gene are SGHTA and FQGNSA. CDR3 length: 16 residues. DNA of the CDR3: TGTGCCAGCAGCCGGCTAGCGACCCTGGGGACAGATACGCAGTATTTT. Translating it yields CASSRLATLGTDTQYF.

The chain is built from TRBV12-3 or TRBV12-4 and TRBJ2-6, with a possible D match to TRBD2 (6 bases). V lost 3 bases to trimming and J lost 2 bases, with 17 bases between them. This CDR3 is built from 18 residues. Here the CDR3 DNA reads TGTGCCAGCAGTTTGGGTTTGGCGGGGCTCCCTGGGGCCAACGTCCTGACTTTC. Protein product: CASSLGLAGLPGANVLTF.

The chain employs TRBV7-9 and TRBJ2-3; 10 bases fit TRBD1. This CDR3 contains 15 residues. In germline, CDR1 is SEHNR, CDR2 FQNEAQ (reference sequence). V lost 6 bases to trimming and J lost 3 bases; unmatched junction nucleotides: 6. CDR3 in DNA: TGTGCCAGCAGGAACGGACAGGGGGGGACAGATACGCAGTATTTT. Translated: CASRNGQGGTDTQYF.

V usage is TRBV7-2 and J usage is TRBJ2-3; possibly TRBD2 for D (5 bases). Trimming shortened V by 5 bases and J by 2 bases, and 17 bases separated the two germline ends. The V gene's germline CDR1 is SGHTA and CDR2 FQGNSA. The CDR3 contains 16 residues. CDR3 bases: TGTGCCAGCAGCACCCCCCAGACGGGAAACACAGATACGCAGTATTTT. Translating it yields CASSTPQTGNTDTQYF.

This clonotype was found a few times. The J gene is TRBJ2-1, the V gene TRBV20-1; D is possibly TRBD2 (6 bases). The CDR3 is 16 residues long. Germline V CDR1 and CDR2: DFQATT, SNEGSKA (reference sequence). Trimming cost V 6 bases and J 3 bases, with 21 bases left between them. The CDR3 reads CSARTKLELFYNEQFF. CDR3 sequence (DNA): TGCAGTGCCCGGACTAAGCTGGAGCTTTTCTACAATGAGCAGTTCTTC.

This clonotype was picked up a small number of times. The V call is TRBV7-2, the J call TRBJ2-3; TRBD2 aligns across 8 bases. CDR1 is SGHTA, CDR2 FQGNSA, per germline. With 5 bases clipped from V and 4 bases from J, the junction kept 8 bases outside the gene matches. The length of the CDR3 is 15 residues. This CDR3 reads CASSVREGRADTQYF. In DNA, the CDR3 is TGTGCCAGCAGCGTACGGGAGGGCCGAGCAGATACGCAGTATTTT.

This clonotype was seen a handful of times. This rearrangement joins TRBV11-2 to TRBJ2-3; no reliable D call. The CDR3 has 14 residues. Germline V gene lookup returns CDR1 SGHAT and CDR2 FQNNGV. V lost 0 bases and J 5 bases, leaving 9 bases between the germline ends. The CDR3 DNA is TGTGCCAGCAGCTTAGAACCCCTGAGAGATACGCAGTATTTT. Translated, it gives CASSLEPLRDTQYF.

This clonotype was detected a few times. CDR3 protein: CASSFGNGAKGQFF. The CDR3 bases are TGTGCCAGCAGTTTCGGCAACGGTGCGAAGGGGCAGTTCTTC. This sequence joins TRBV28 and TRBJ2-1, with D hard to call. With 3 bases removed from V and 12 bases from J, the gap between germline ends came to 18 bases. Germline CDR1 MDHEN, CDR2 SYDVKM. The CDR3 runs to 14 residues.

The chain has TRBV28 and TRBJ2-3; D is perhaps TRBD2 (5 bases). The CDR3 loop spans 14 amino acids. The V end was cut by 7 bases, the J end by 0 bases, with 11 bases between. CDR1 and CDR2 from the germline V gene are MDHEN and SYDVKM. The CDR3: CASKRAYSTDTQYF. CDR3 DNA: TGTGCCAGCAAGAGGGCCTACAGCACAGATACGCAGTATTTT.

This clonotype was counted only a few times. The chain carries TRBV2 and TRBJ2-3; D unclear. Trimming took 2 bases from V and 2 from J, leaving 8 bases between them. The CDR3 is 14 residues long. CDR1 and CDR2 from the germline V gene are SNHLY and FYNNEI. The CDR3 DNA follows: TGTGCCAGCAGTGAACAGAGCTTCACAGATACGCAGTATTTT. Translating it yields CASSEQSFTDTQYF.

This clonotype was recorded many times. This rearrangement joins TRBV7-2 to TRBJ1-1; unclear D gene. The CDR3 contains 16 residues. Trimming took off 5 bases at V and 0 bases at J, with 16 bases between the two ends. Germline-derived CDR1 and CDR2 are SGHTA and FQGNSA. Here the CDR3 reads CASSLQPGIMNTEAFF. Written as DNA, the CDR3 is TGTGCCAGCAGCCTTCAACCGGGGATTATGAACACTGAAGCTTTCTTT.

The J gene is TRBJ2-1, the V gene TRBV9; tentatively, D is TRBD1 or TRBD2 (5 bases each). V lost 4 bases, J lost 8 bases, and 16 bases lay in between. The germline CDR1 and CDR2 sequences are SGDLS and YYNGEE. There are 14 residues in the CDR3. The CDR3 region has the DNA TGTGCCAGCAGCCAATCCGGGACCCTTCATGAGCAGTTCTTC. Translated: CASSQSGTLHEQFF.

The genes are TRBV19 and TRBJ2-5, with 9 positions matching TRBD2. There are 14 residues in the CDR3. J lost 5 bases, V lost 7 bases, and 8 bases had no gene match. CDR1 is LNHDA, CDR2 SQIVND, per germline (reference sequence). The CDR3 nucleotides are TGTGCCAGTAATAGCGGGAGAAGAGTTGAGACCCAGTACTTC. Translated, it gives CASNSGRRVETQYF.

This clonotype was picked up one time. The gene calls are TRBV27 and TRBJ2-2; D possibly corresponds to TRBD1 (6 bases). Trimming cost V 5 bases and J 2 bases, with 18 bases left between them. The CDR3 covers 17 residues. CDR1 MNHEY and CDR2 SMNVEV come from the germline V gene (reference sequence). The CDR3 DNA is TGTGCCAGCAGTCCTCGGCGGCTCAGGGGAAACACCGGGGAGCTGTTTTTT. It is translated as CASSPRRLRGNTGELFF.

The CDR3 DNA follows: TGTGCCATCGGAGCGCGGAACACTGAAGCTTTCTTT. Translated, it gives CAIGARNTEAFF. The chain couples TRBV10-3 to TRBJ1-1; unclear D gene. Trimming cost V 8 bases and J 1 base, with 8 bases left between them. Germline CDR1 and CDR2: ENHRY and SYGVKD. The CDR3 length is 12 residues.

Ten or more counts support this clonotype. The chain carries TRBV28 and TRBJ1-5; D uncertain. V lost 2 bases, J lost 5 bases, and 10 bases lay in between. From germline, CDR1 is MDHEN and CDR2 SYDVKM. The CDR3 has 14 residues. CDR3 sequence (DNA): TGTGCCAGCAGTTTAGGATATCGGGATCAGCCCCAGCATTTT. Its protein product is CASSLGYRDQPQHF. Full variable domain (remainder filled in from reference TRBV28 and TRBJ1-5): DVKVTQSSRYLVKRTGEKVFLECVQDMDHENMFWYRQDPGLGLRLIYFSYDVKMKEKGDIPEGYSVSREKKERFSLILESASTNQTSMYLCASSLGYRDQPQHFGDGTRLSIL.

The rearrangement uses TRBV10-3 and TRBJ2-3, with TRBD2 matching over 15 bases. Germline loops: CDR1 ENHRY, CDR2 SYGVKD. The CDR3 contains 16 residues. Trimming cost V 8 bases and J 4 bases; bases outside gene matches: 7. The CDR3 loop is CAIRTSGRAGADTQYF. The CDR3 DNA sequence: TGTGCCATCCGGACTAGCGGGAGGGCCGGGGCAGATACGCAGTATTTT.

Here the CDR3 DNA reads TGTGCCAGCTCACCGGACAGGGTAGGCTACACCTTC. Translating it yields CASSPDRVGYTF. This chain links TRBV18 with TRBJ1-2; the match to TRBD1 covers 8 bases. CDR3 length: 12 amino acids. CDR1 is KGHSH and CDR2 is LQKENI in the germline V gene. V shed 3 bases, J shed 8 bases, and the junction held 2 bases outside the gene matches.

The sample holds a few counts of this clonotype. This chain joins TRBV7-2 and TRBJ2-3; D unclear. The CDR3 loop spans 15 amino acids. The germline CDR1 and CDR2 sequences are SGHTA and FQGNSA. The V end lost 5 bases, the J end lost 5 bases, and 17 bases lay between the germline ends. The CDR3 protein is CASSLGYSLGDTQYF. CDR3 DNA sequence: TGTGCCAGCAGCCTAGGATATAGCCTTGGAGATACGCAGTATTTT.

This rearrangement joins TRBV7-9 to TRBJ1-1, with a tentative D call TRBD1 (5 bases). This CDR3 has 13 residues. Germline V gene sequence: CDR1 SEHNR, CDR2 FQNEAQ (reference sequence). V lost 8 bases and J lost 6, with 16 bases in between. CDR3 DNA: TGTGCCAGCCGCGACCCCGGGGCAGCTGAAGCTTTCTTT. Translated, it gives CASRDPGAAEAFF. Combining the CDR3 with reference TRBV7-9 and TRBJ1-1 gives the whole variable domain DTGVSQNPRHKITKRGQNVTFRCDPISEHNRLYWYRQTLGQGPEFLTYFQNEAQLEKSRLLSDRFSAERPKGSFSTLEIQRTEQGDSAMYLCASRDPGAAEAFFGQGTRLTVV.

Here the CDR3 DNA reads TGCGCCAGCAGCCTACTAACAGGGGGCTGGGTCACCGGGGAGCTGTTTTTT. The encoded protein is CASSLLTGGWVTGELFF. The genes are TRBV4-1 and TRBJ2-2; 9 positions match TRBD1. The CDR3 totals 17 residues. Germline CDR1 reads MGHRA; CDR2 reads YSYEKL. Trimming at V came to 4 bases and at J to 4 bases, leaving 10 bases not matched to a gene.

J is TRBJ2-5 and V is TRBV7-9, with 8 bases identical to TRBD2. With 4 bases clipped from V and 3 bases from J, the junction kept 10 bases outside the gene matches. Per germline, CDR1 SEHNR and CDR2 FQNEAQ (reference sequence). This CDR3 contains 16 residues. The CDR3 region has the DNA TGTGCCAGCAGCTCGAGGACTAGCAGCATAAAAGAGACCCAGTACTTC. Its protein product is CASSSRTSSIKETQYF.

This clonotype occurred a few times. This CDR3 is CASSPGQPEAFF. The CDR3 nucleotides read TGTGCCAGCAGCCCGGGGCAGCCTGAAGCTTTCTTT. The chain uses TRBV12-3 or TRBV12-4 and TRBJ1-1, with a weak D call TRBD1 (5 bases). V lost 6 bases and J lost 6, with 11 bases in between. This CDR3 has 12 residues.

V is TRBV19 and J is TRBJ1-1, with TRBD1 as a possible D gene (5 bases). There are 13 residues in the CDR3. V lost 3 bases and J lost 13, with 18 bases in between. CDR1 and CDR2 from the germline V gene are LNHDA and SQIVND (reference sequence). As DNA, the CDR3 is TGTGCCAGTAGTATGGGCGCAGGAACAGGAGGTTTCTTT. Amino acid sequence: CASSMGAGTGGFF.

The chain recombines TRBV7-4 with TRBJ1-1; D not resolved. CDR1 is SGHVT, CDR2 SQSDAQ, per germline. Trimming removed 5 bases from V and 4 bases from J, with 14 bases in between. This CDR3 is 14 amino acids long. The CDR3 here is CASSTSGVTTEAFF. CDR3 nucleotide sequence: TGTGCCAGCAGCACCAGTGGAGTGACCACTGAAGCTTTCTTT.

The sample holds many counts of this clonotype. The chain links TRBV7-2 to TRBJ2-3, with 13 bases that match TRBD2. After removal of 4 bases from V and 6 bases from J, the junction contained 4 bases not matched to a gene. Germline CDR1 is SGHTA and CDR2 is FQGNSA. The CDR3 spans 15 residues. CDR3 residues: CASSSTGLAGDTQYF. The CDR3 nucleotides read TGTGCCAGCAGCTCCACGGGACTAGCGGGGGATACGCAGTATTTT.

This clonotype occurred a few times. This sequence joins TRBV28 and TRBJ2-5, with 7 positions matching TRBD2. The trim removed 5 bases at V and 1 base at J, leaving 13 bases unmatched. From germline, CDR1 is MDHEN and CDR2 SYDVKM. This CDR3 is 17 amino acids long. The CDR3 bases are TGTGCCAGCAGTCGCCTTTGGGGGAGGGAGGTCCAAGAGACCCAGTACTTC. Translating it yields CASSRLWGREVQETQYF.

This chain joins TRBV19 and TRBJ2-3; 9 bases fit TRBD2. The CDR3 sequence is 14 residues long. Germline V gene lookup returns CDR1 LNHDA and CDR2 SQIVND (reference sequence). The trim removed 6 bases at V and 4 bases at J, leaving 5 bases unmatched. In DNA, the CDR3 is TGTGCCAGTAGGAGCGGGAGGACTCCAGATACGCAGTATTTT. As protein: CASRSGRTPDTQYF. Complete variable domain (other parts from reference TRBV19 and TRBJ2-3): DGGITQSPKYLFRKEGQNVTLSCEQNLNHDAMYWYRQDPGQGLRLIYYSQIVNDFQKGDIAEGYSVSREKKESFPLTVTSAQKNPTAFYLCASRSGRTPDTQYFGPGTRLTVL.

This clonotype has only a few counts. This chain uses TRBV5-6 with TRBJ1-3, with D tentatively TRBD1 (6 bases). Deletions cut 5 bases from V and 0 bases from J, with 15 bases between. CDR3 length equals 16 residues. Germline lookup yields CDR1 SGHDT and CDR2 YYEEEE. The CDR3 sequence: CASSRRTGNSGNTIYF. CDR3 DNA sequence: TGTGCCAGCAGTCGTCGTACAGGGAACTCTGGAAACACCATATATTTT.